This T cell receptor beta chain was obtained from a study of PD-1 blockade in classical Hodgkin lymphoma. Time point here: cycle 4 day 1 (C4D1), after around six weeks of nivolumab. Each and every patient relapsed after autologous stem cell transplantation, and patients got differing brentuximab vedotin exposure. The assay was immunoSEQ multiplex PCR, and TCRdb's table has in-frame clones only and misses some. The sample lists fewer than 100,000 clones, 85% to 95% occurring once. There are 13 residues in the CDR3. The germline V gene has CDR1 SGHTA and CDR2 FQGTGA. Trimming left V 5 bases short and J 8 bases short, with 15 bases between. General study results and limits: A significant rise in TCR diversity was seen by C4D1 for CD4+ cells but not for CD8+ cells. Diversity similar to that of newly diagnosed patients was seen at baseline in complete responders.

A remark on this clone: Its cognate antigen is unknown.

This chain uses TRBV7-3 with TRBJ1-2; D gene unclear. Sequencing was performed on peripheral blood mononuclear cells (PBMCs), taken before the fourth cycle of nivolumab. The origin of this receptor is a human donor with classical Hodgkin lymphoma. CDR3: CASSQGGHRGYTF. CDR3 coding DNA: TGTGCCAGCAGCCAAGGCGGGCATCGGGGCTACACCTTC.